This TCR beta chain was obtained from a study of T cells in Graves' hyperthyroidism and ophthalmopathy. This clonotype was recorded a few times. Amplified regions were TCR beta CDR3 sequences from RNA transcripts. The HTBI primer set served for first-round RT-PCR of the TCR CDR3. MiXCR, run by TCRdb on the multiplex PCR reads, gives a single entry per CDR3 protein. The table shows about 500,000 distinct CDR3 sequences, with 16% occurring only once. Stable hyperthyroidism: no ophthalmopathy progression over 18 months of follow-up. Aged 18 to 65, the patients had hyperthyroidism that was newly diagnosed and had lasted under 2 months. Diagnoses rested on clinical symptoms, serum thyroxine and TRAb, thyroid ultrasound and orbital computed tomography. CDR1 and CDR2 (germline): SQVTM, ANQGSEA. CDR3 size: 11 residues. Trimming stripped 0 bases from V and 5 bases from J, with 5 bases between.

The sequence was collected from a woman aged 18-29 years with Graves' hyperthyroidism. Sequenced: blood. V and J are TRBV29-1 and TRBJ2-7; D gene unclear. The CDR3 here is CSVEDLNEQYF. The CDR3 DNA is TGCAGCGTTGAAGATCTTAACGAGCAGTACTTC.